This TCR beta chain was identified in a study of PD-1 blockade in classical Hodgkin lymphoma. General study points: CD8+ TCR diversity did not rise significantly by C4D1, unlike CD4+. Patients newly diagnosed and complete responders had comparable baseline diversity.

TCRdb keeps only in-frame clones here, not all; method: immunoSEQ multiplex PCR. Of about 6,000 clones listed, around half are singletons. Brentuximab vedotin exposure varied, and every patient relapsed after autologous stem cell transplantation. The investigators isolated CD8+ T cells from thawed PBMCs using magnetic negative selection. Reported best responses ranged across complete response, partial response or progressive disease. Points on this clone: Its target is unknown.

The CDR3 totals 15 residues. Germline V gene lookup returns CDR1 LNHDA and CDR2 SQIVND (reference sequence). V trimming: 6 bases; J trimming: 2 bases; junction bases outside the gene matches: 10. The chain uses TRBV19 and TRBJ2-7; 7 positions match TRBD1. The specimen comprised CD8+ T cells from blood, sampled at baseline. This sequence was found in a human donor with classical Hodgkin lymphoma. The DNA of the CDR3 is TGTGCCAGTAGCCACGGGACAGTTGAGGCCTACGAGCAGTACTTC. Translation: CASSHGTVEAYEQYF. Looking up the rest from reference TRBV19 and TRBJ2-7 gives the full variable domain: DGGITQSPKYLFRKEGQNVTLSCEQNLNHDAMYWYRQDPGQGLRLIYYSQIVNDFQKGDIAEGYSVSREKKESFPLTVTSAQKNPTAFYLCASSHGTVEAYEQYFGPGTRLTVT.